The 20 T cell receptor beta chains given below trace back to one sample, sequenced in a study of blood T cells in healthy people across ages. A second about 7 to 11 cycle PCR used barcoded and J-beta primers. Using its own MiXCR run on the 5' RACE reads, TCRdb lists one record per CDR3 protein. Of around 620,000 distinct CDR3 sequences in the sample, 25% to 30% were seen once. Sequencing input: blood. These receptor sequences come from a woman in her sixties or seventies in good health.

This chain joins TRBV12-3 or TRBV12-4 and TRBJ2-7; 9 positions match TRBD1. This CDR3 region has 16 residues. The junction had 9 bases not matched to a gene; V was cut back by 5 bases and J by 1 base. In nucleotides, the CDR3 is TGTGCCAGCAGTAAACCCTCCGGGACAGGGTCCTACGAGCAGTACTTC. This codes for CASSKPSGTGSYEQYF.

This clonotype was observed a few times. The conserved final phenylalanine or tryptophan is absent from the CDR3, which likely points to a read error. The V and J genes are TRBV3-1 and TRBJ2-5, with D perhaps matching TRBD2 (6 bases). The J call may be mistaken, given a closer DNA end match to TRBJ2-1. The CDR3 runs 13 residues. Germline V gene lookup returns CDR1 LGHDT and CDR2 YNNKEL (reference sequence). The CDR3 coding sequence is TGTGCCAGCAGCCAAGTTCCGGGGCGGGGTCAGTTCCTC. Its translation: CASSQVPGRGQFL.

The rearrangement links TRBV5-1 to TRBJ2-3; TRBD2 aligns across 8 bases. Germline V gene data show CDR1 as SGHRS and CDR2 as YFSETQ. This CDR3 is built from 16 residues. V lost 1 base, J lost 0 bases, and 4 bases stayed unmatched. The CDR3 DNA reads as TGCGCCAGCAGCTTGTTCCGGGGGGGGAGCACAGATACGCAGTATTTT. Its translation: CASSLFRGGSTDTQYF.

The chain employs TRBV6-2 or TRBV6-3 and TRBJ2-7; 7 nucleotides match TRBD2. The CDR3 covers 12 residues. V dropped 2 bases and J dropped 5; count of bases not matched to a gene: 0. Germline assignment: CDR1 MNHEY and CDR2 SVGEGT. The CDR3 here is CASSYAGDEQYF. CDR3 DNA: TGTGCCAGCAGTTACGCGGGGGACGAGCAGTACTTC.

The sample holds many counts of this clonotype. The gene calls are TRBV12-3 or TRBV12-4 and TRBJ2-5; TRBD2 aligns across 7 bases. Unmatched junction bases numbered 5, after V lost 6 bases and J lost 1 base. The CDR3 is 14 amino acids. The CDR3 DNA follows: TGTGCCAGCAGCTTAAGGACTAGCCAAGAGACCCAGTACTTC. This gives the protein CASSLRTSQETQYF.

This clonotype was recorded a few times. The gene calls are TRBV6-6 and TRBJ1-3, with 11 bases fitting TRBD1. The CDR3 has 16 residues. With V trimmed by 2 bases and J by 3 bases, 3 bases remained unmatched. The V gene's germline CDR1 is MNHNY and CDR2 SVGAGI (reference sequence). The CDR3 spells CASSYPGTGGGNTIYF. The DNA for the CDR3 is TGTGCCAGCAGTTACCCGGGGACAGGGGGTGGAAACACCATATATTTT.

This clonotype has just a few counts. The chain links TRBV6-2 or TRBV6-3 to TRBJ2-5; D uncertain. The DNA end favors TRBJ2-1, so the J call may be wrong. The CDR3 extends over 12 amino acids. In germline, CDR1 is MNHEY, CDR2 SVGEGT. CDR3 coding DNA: TGTGCCAGCAGTTACTCGGTTGGTGGGCAGTTCTTC. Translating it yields CASSYSVGGQFF.

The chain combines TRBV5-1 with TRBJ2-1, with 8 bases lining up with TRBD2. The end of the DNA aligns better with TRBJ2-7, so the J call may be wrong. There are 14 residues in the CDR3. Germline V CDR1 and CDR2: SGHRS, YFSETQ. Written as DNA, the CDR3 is TGCGCCAGCAACCCCGGGACTAGAGTTTTGGAGCAGTACTTC. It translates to CASNPGTRVLEQYF.

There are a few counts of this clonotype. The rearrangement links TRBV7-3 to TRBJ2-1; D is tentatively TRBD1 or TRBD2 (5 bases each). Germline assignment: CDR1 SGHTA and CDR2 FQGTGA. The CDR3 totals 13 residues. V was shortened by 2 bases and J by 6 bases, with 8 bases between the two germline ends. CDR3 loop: CASSLLGRNEQFF. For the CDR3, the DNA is TGTGCCAGCAGCTTACTGGGACGCAATGAGCAGTTCTTC.

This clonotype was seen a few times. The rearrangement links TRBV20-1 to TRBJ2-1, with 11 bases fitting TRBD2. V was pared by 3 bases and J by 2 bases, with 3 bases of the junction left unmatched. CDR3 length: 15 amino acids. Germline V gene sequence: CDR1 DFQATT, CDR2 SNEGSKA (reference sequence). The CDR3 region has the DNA TGCAGTGCTAGTAGCGGGGGGGCTCCCTACAATGAGCAGTTCTTC. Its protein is CSASSGGAPYNEQFF.

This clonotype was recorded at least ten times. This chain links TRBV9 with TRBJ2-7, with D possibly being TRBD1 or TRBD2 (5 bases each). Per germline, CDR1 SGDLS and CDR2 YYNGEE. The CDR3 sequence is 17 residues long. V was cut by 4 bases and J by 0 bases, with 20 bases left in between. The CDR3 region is CASSPFGGPKSSYEQYF. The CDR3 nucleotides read TGTGCCAGCAGCCCCTTTGGGGGTCCTAAAAGCTCCTACGAGCAGTACTTC.

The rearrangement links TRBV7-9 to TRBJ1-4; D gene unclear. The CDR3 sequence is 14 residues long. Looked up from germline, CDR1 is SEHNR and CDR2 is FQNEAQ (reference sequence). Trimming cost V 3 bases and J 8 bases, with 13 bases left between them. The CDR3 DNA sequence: TGTGCCAGCAGCTTGTTTGGGGTTGAGGAAAAACTGTTTTTT. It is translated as CASSLFGVEEKLFF.

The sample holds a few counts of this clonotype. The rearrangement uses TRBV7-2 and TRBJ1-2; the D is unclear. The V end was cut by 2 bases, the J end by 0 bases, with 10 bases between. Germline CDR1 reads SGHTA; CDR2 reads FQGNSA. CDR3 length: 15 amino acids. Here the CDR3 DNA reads TGTGCCAGCAGCTTACCGAAGGGAGCTAACTATGGCTACACCTTC. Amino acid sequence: CASSLPKGANYGYTF.

CDR3 nucleotides: TGTGCCAGCAGTCTGAGGACAGGGGGCGCAAAGGCTGAAGCTTTCTTT. Its translation: CASSLRTGGAKAEAFF. The chain links TRBV12-3 or TRBV12-4 to TRBJ1-1; TRBD1 aligns across 11 bases. The CDR3 covers 16 residues. Trimming at V came to 5 bases and at J to 6 bases, leaving 11 bases not matched to a gene.

The CDR3 here is CSAADHSPSYGYTF. For the CDR3, the DNA is TGCAGTGCGGCCGATCACTCCCCAAGCTATGGCTACACCTTC. This chain links TRBV20-1 with TRBJ1-2, with D unclear. V was clipped by 6 bases and J by 4 bases, with 18 bases between them. This CDR3 region has 14 residues. Germline V CDR1 and CDR2: DFQATT, SNEGSKA (reference sequence).

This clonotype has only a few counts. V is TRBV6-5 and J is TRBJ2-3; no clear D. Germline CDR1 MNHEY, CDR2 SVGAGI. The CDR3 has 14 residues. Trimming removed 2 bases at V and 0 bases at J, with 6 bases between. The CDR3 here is CASSYDFSTDTQYF. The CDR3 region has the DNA TGTGCCAGCAGTTACGATTTCAGCACAGATACGCAGTATTTT.

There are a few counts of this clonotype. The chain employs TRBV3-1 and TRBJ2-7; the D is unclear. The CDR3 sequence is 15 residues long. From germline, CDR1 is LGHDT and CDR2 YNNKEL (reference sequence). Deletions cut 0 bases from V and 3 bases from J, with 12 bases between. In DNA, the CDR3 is TGTGCCAGCAGCCAAGAGGGGATTTTCTTCTACGAGCAGTACTTC. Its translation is CASSQEGIFFYEQYF.

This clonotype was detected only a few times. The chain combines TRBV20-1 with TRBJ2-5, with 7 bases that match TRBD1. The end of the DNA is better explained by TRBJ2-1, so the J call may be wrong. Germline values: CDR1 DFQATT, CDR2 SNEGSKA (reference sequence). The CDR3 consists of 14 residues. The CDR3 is CSATKQGSYNEQFF. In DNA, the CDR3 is TGCAGTGCCACGAAACAGGGGAGCTACAATGAGCAGTTCTTC.

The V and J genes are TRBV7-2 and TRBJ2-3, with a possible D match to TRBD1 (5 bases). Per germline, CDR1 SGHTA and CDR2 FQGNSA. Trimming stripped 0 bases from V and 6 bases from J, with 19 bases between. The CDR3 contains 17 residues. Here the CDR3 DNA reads TGTGCCAGCAGCTTAGCGTCCCGGACACCCTATGGGGATACGCAGTATTTT. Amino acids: CASSLASRTPYGDTQYF.

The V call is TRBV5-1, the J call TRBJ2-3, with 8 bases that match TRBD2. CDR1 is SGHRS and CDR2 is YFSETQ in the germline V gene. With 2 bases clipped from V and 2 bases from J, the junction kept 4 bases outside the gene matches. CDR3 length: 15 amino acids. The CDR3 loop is CASSFIAGSTDTQYF. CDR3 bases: TGCGCCAGCAGCTTCATAGCGGGGTCCACAGATACGCAGTATTTT.